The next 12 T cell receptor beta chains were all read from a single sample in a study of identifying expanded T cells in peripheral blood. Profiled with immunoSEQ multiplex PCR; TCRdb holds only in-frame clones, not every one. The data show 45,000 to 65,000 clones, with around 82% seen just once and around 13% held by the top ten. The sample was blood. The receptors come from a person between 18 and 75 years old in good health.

The CDR3 region has the DNA TGTGCCAGCTCACCAGTGACAGGACGACGTCGTGGCGCTGAAGCTTTCTTT. This gives the protein CASSPVTGRRRGAEAFF. The chain couples TRBV18 to TRBJ1-1; D perhaps matches TRBD1 (6 bases). The CDR3 is 17 residues long. Trimming removed 2 bases from V and 6 bases from J, with 22 bases in between. CDR1 KGHSH and CDR2 LQKENI come from the germline V gene.

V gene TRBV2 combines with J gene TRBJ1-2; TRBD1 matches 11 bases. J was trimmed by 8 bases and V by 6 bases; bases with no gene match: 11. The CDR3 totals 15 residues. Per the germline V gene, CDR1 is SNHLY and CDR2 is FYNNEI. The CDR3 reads CASREWTGGAKGYTF. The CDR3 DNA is TGTGCCAGCAGGGAATGGACAGGGGGCGCGAAGGGCTACACCTTC.

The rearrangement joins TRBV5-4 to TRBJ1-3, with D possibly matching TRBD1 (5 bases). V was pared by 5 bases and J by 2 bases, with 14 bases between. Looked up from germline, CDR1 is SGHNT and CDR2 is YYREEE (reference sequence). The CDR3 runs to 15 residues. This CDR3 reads CASRAGLSPGNTIYF. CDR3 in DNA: TGTGCCAGCAGGGCAGGGTTAAGCCCTGGAAACACCATATATTTT.

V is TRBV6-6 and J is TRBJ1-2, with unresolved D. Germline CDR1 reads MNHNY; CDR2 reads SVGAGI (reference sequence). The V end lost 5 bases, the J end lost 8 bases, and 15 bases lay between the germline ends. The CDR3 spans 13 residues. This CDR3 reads CASSADLKGGYTF. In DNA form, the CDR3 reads TGTGCCAGCAGTGCGGACTTAAAGGGCGGCTACACCTTC.

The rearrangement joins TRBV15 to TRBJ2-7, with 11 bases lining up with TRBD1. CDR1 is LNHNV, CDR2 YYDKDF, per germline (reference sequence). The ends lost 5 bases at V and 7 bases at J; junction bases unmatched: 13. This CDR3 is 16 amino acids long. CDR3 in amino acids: CATSGRTGGAFGEQYV. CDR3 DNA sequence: TGTGCCACCAGCGGAAGGACAGGGGGCGCGTTTGGAGAGCAGTACGTC.

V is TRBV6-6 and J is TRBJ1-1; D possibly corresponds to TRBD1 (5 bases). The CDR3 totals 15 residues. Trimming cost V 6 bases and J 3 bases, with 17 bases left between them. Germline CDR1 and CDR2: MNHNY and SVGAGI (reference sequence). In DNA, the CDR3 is TGTGCCAGCAGGGGGCCCGGGCTTGGACACACTGAAGCTTTCTTT. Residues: CASRGPGLGHTEAFF.

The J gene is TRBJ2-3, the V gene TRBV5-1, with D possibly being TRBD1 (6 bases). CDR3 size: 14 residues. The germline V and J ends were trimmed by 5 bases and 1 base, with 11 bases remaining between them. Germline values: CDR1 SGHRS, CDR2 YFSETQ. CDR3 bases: TGCGCCAGCAGTGGGGGCAGGGGCACAGATACGCAGTATTTT. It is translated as CASSGGRGTDTQYF. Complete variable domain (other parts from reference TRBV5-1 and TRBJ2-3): KAGVTQTPRYLIKTRGQQVTLSCSPISGHRSVSWYQQTPGQGLQFLFEYFSETQRNKGNFPGRFSGRQFSNSRSEMNVSTLELGDSALYLCASSGGRGTDTQYFGPGTRLTVL.

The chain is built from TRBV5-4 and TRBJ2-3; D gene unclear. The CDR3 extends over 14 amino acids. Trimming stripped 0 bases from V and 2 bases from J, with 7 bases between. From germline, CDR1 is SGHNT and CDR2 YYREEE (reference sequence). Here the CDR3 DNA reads TGTGCCAGCAGCTTGGGGCAGAACACAGATACGCAGTATTTT. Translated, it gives CASSLGQNTDTQYF.

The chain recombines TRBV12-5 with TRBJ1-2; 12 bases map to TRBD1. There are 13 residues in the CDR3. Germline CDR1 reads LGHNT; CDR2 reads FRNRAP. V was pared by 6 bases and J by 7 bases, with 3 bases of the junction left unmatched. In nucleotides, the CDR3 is TGTGCTAGTGGGGGACAGGGGGCGAGTGGCTACACCTTC. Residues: CASGGQGASGYTF.

The CDR3, as DNA: TGTGCCAGCAAGACCTCTATGGGCACTGAAGCTTTCTTT. This codes for CASKTSMGTEAFF. The genes are TRBV6-1 and TRBJ1-1; D uncertain. This CDR3 spans 13 amino acids. Germline-derived CDR1 and CDR2 are MNHNS and SASEGT. V was cut by 7 bases and J by 4 bases, with 13 bases left in between.

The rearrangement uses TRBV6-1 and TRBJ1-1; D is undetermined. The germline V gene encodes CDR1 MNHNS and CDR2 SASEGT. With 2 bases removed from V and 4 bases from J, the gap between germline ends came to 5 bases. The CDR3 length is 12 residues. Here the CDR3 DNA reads TGTGCCAGCAGTGAAACGGCCACTGAAGCTTTCTTT. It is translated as CASSETATEAFF.

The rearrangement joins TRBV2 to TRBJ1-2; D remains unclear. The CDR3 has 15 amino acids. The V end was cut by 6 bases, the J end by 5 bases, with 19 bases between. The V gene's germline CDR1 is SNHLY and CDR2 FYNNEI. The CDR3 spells CASRYTDGPVYGYTF. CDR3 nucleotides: TGTGCCAGCAGGTACACGGACGGACCAGTATATGGCTACACCTTC.